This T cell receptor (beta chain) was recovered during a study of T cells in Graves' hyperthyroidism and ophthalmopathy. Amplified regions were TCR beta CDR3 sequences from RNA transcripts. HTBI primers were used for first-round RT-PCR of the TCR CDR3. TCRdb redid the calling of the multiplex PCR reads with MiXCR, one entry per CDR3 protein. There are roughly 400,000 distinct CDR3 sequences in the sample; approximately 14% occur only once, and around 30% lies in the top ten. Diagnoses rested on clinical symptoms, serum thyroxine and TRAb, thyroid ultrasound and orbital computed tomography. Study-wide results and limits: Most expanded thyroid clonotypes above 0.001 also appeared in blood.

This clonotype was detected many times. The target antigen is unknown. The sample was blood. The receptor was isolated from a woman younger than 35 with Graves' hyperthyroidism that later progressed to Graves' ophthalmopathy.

The CDR3 loop reads CATYPAAEVGNTIYF. The CDR3, as DNA: TGTGCCACCTACCCCGCGGCAGAGGTTGGAAACACCATATATTTT. The J gene is TRBJ1-3, the V gene TRBV28; D ambiguous. V was cut by 10 bases and J by 3 bases, with 19 bases left in between. Germline V gene sequence: CDR1 MDHEN, CDR2 SYDVKM. The CDR3 contains 15 residues.